Below are 32 T cell receptor beta chains sequenced from a single sample in a study of blood T cell repertoires in COVID-19. Assay: immunoSEQ multiplex PCR; the TCRdb copy retains only in-frame clones and omits some. The top ten clones hold under 7.5% of a sample with more than 150,000 clones, less than 90% of them seen once. Sequencing input: peripheral blood. The receptors were gathered from a woman in her forties with acute or convalescent COVID-19.

This chain links TRBV10-2 with TRBJ1-2; 8 nucleotides line up with TRBD1. Losses at the gene ends were 3 bases for V and 5 bases for J; bases not matched to a gene: 17. Germline CDR1 and CDR2: WSHSY and SAAADI. The CDR3 length is 18 residues. CDR3 in amino acids: CASSESGGIPAVWYGYTF. DNA of the CDR3: TGCGCCAGCAGTGAATCAGGGGGCATCCCAGCGGTTTGGTATGGCTACACCTTC.

Only a few counts were recorded for this clone. This rearrangement joins TRBV5-1 to TRBJ2-7, with TRBD1 matching over 10 bases. CDR1 and CDR2 (germline): SGHRS, YFSETQ. V lost 4 bases and J lost 3; bases outside the gene matches: 7. This CDR3 contains 15 residues. For the CDR3, the DNA is TGCGCCAGCAGCATGGGACAGGGGCCGATCTACGAGCAGTACTTC. Translating gives CASSMGQGPIYEQYF.

The chain employs TRBV7-2 and TRBJ2-3, with TRBD2 matching over 8 bases. CDR1 is SGHTA and CDR2 is FQGNSA in the germline V gene. After removal of 4 bases from V and 1 base from J, the junction contained 1 base not matched to a gene. This CDR3 spans 14 amino acids. CDR3 in amino acids: CASSSGGGTDTQYF. CDR3 DNA: TGTGCCAGCAGCTCGGGAGGGGGCACAGATACGCAGTATTTT.

The CDR3 loop is CASSQEESSPWTLNEAFF. The CDR3 DNA reads as TGCGCCAGCAGCCAAGAAGAGAGCAGCCCCTGGACACTGAATGAAGCTTTCTTT. The V gene is TRBV4-1, the J gene TRBJ1-1, with D possibly TRBD1 on 5 matching bases. CDR1 is MGHRA and CDR2 is YSYEKL in the germline V gene. V lost 0 bases and J lost 7, with 24 bases in between. This CDR3 is 18 amino acids long.

In this sample, this clone turned up a few times. This chain connects TRBV7-2 to TRBJ2-3, with 8 bases lining up with TRBD2. The germline gives CDR1 SGHTA, CDR2 FQGNSA. V shed 5 bases and J 2 bases; nucleotides not matched to a gene: 9. The CDR3 spans 16 residues. The CDR3 here is CASSRPRTSTTDTQYF. The CDR3 bases are TGTGCCAGCAGCCGCCCGAGGACTAGCACCACAGATACGCAGTATTTT.

In its sample, this clone was seen once. V and J are TRBV6-5 and TRBJ2-7; TRBD2 might be the D (6 bases). The length of the CDR3 is 16 residues. V was clipped by 2 bases and J by 6 bases, with 20 bases between them. The germline V gene encodes CDR1 MNHEY and CDR2 SVGAGI. CDR3 protein: CASSYLAGRDPIEQYF. In DNA, the CDR3 is TGTGCCAGCAGTTACCTCGCGGGGCGGGATCCCATCGAGCAGTACTTC.

The table lists this clone with a count of one. The chain combines TRBV3-1 (or the pseudogene TRBV3-2) with TRBJ2-1; unclear D gene. Germline loops: CDR1 LGHDT, CDR2 YNNKEL (reference sequence). CDR3 length equals 14 residues. V was shortened by 0 bases and J by 4 bases, with 7 bases between the two germline ends. CDR3 bases: TGTGCCAGCAGCCAAGACAACCTATACAATGAGCAGTTCTTC. Encoded protein: CASSQDNLYNEQFF.

This rearrangement joins TRBV19 to TRBJ1-1; TRBD1 might be the D (6 bases). The germline V gene has CDR1 LNHDA and CDR2 SQIVND (reference sequence). The CDR3 is made up of 14 amino acids. V was pared by 5 bases and J by 5 bases, with 15 bases between. CDR3 sequence reads: CASSQRGRGTEAFF. The CDR3 coding sequence is TGTGCCAGTAGTCAGCGAGGTAGGGGGACTGAAGCTTTCTTT.

This chain uses TRBV28 with TRBJ1-1, with D unresolved. Per the germline V gene, CDR1 is MDHEN and CDR2 is SYDVKM. The CDR3 length is 13 residues. The V end was cut by 5 bases, the J end by 8 bases, with 15 bases between. The CDR3 nucleotides read TGTGCCAGCAGTACCTTTGAGGCACTGGAAGCTTTCTTT. Protein product: CASSTFEALEAFF.

This rearrangement joins TRBV4-1 to TRBJ2-7; a possible D gene is TRBD1 (6 bases). This CDR3 comprises 16 residues. The germline CDR1 and CDR2 sequences are MGHRA and YSYEKL. V was clipped by 4 bases and J by 5 bases, with 21 bases between them. For the CDR3, the DNA is TGCGCCAGCAGCCGTATCGCCAGCCGACCAGGGGACGAGCAGTACTTC. Translated: CASSRIASRPGDEQYF.

This clone has a single count. The rearrangement joins TRBV21-1 to TRBJ1-5. TRBV21-1 is designated a pseudogene. The length of the CDR3 is 14 residues. The CDR3 nucleotides are TGTGCCAGCAGCAAAGAGAAGCCTCCTCAGCCCCAGCATTTT. It translates to CASSKEKPPQPQHF.

This clone was seen a handful of times. One junction end disagrees with the germline gene, perhaps due to a read error. The chain recombines TRBV27 with TRBJ2-7; no clear D. From germline, CDR1 is MNHEY and CDR2 SMNVEV (reference sequence). The CDR3 has 14 amino acids. The CDR3 protein is CASSPRWASNEQYF. DNA for the CDR3: TGTGCCAGCAGTCCCCGGTGGGCCTCCAACGAGCAGTACTTC.

This clone was picked up a small number of times. V and J are TRBV4-1 and TRBJ2-7; 8 bases fit TRBD1. The CDR3 runs 15 residues. V was pared by 3 bases and J by 3 bases, with 7 bases of the junction left unmatched. CDR1 and CDR2 (germline): MGHRA, YSYEKL. CDR3 DNA: TGCGCCAGCAGCCAGAATCCCGGACAGGGCTACGAGCAGTACTTC. This translates into CASSQNPGQGYEQYF.

The chain employs TRBV6-5 and TRBJ1-3, with TRBD1 matching 9 bases. Germline CDR1 is MNHEY and CDR2 is SVGAGI. This CDR3 is built from 16 residues. With V trimmed by 0 bases and J by 5 bases, 5 bases remained unmatched. CDR3 in amino acids: CASSYSGQGRRNTIYF. CDR3 nucleotides: TGTGCCAGCAGTTACTCCGGACAGGGGCGGAGAAACACCATATATTTT.

J is TRBJ2-5 and V is TRBV7-2; D perhaps matches TRBD2 (5 bases). The germline V gene has CDR1 SGHTA and CDR2 FQGNSA. The CDR3 covers 17 residues. Trimming left V 4 bases short and J 5 bases short, with 23 bases between. CDR3 DNA sequence: TGTGCCAGCAGCTCCCCCTCGATGCGGACGGGAAGGGAGACCCAGTACTTC. It translates to CASSSPSMRTGRETQYF.

The chain couples TRBV6-5 to TRBJ1-2; tentatively, D is TRBD1 (5 bases). The germline V gene encodes CDR1 MNHEY and CDR2 SVGAGI. The CDR3 contains 13 residues. Trimming stripped 4 bases from V and 4 bases from J, with 10 bases between. CDR3 bases: TGTGCCAGCAGTTCCCCAGGGCGCTATGGCTACACCTTC. Translation: CASSSPGRYGYTF.

CDR3 DNA sequence: TGCGCCAGCGGAAAGGGGACTAGCGGGAGCGGGGAGCTGTTTTTT. As protein: CASGKGTSGSGELFF. J is TRBJ2-2 and V is TRBV10-1; 14 bases agree with TRBD2. Germline-derived CDR1 and CDR2 are WNHNN and SYGVQD (reference sequence). This CDR3 is 15 amino acids long. The junction had 6 bases not matched to a gene; V was cut back by 8 bases and J by 7 bases.

Here the CDR3 reads CASSRGETSPLEQYF. CDR3 nucleotides: TGCGCCAGCAGTCGGGGAGAAACCTCGCCTCTGGAGCAGTACTTC. The V and J genes are TRBV5-1 and TRBJ2-7; a possible D gene is TRBD2 (5 bases). CDR3 length: 15 amino acids. Germline V CDR1 and CDR2: SGHRS, YFSETQ. Trimming pared 5 bases from V and 7 bases from J, leaving 22 bases between.

The chain carries TRBV6-2 or TRBV6-3 and TRBJ2-1, with TRBD2 as a possible D gene (6 bases). The CDR3 is made up of 19 amino acids. V was cut by 2 bases and J by 7 bases, with 27 bases left in between. Germline lookup yields CDR1 MNHEY and CDR2 SVGEGT. In DNA, the CDR3 is TGTGCCAGCAGTTACCCGACGACGGGAGTTACCAGAGTGGGAAATGAGCAGTTCTTC. Its translation: CASSYPTTGVTRVGNEQFF.

J is TRBJ2-1 and V is TRBV9, with 8 bases matching TRBD2. J gave up 4 bases and V 1 base, and 1 base lay outside the gene matches. This CDR3 comprises 14 residues. Germline V gene data show CDR1 as SGDLS and CDR2 as YYNGEE. CDR3 sequence (DNA): TGTGCCAGCAGCGTATCTAGCGGGTACAATGAGCAGTTCTTC. This codes for CASSVSSGYNEQFF.

V gene TRBV7-2 combines with J gene TRBJ1-5; maybe TRBD1 (5 bases). V was shortened by 5 bases and J by 6 bases, with 20 bases between the two germline ends. The CDR3 contains 16 residues. From germline, CDR1 is SGHTA and CDR2 FQGNSA. The CDR3 DNA is TGTGCCAGCAGCCCCACCGGGGGGTCGTTGGTTCAGCCCCAGCATTTT. Translating gives CASSPTGGSLVQPQHF.

The chain employs TRBV2 and TRBJ2-5; 8 bases agree with TRBD1. CDR3 size: 13 residues. Germline trimming cut 1 base from V and 5 bases from J; bases unmatched to any gene: 0. The germline CDR1 and CDR2 sequences are SNHLY and FYNNEI. The CDR3 bases are TGTGCCAGCAGTGAAGGGACAGGGGAGACCCAGTACTTC. Residues: CASSEGTGETQYF.

About this clone itself: Additional DNA sequences in this sample encode the identical CDR3. This chain uses TRBV28 with TRBJ1-3; maybe TRBD1 (5 bases). This CDR3 contains 14 residues. The V end lost 3 bases, the J end lost 4 bases, and 10 bases lay between the germline ends. The germline V gene encodes CDR1 MDHEN and CDR2 SYDVKM. CDR3 region: CASSFRGTGNTIYF. The CDR3 bases are TGTGCCAGCAGTTTCCGGGGGACGGGAAACACCATATATTTT.

The CDR3 coding sequence is TGCGCCAGCAGCTTGACGACTAGCGGGGTAAATGAGCAGTTCTTC. Protein product: CASSLTTSGVNEQFF. The chain is built from TRBV5-1 and TRBJ2-1, with TRBD2 identical over 11 bases. In germline, CDR1 is SGHRS, CDR2 YFSETQ. Germline trimming cut 1 base from V and 7 bases from J; bases unmatched to any gene: 4. The CDR3 has 15 residues.

This chain connects TRBV7-3 to TRBJ2-3; D is possibly TRBD1 (5 bases). Germline CDR1 and CDR2: SGHTA and FQGTGA. The CDR3 has 15 residues. The ends were cut back, 5 bases at V and 3 bases at J, with 15 bases in the middle. In DNA form, the CDR3 reads TGTGCCAGCAGCCCCGGTGGCAGGGTGACAGATACGCAGTATTTT. This translates into CASSPGGRVTDTQYF.

This sequence joins TRBV11-2 and TRBJ1-1; D gene unclear. V dropped 4 bases and J dropped 4 bases, with 10 bases sitting between them. Germline V gene data show CDR1 as SGHAT and CDR2 as FQNNGV. The CDR3 extends over 13 amino acids. The CDR3 sequence: CASSYLSGTEAFF. Written as DNA, the CDR3 is TGTGCCAGCAGCTACCTCTCGGGCACTGAAGCTTTCTTT.

There are a few counts of this clone. The V gene is TRBV19, the J gene TRBJ1-1, with D possibly TRBD1 on 6 matching bases. CDR3 size: 13 residues. Germline V gives CDR1 LNHDA, CDR2 SQIVND (reference sequence). The V end was cut by 7 bases, the J end by 4 bases, with 13 bases between. The CDR3 DNA reads as TGTGCCAGTACCAAGGGGGAGACCACTGAAGCTTTCTTT. Protein sequence: CASTKGETTEAFF.

This sequence joins TRBV18 and TRBJ2-5, with a weak D call TRBD1 (5 bases). Per the germline V gene, CDR1 is KGHSH and CDR2 is LQKENI. The length of the CDR3 is 14 residues. V was cut by 4 bases and J by 2 bases, with 11 bases left in between. For the CDR3, the DNA is TGTGCCAGCTCACGTACAGGTTTTCAAGAGACCCAGTACTTC. This encodes CASSRTGFQETQYF.

The gene calls are TRBV6-5 and TRBJ1-5; D is possibly TRBD1 (6 bases). The CDR3 is 15 amino acids. Trimming removed 6 bases from V and 0 bases from J, with 12 bases in between. Germline CDR1 reads MNHEY; CDR2 reads SVGAGI. In DNA form, the CDR3 reads TGTGCCAGCAGCAAGGACAGATATAGCAATCAGCCCCAGCATTTT. Encoded protein: CASSKDRYSNQPQHF.

CDR3 sequence: CASSLVIGYTF. CDR3 bases: TGTGCCAGCAGCTTAGTCATTGGCTACACCTTC. V usage is TRBV7-2 and J usage is TRBJ1-2, with unresolved D. This CDR3 region has 11 residues. V shed 1 base and J shed 7 bases, with 4 bases lying between them. Germline V CDR1 and CDR2: SGHTA, FQGNSA.

CDR3 protein: CASTGGYNEQFF. DNA of the CDR3: TGTGCCAGCACTGGCGGATACAATGAGCAGTTCTTC. The V gene is TRBV6-5, the J gene TRBJ2-1, with unresolved D. The CDR3 has 12 amino acids. The V end lost 7 bases, the J end lost 4 bases, and 8 bases lay between the germline ends. Germline V lookup: CDR1 MNHEY, CDR2 SVGAGI.

This clone was picked up a small number of times. The J gene is TRBJ2-7, the V gene TRBV7-6, with 8 positions matching TRBD2. Trimming took 5 bases from V and 1 from J; bases not matched to a gene: 7. Germline assignment: CDR1 SGHVS and CDR2 FNYEAQ. CDR3 size: 15 residues. The DNA for the CDR3 is TGTGCCAGCAGCACGGGGGGGCAAGTTTCCTACGAGCAGTACTTC. Translation gives CASSTGGQVSYEQYF.